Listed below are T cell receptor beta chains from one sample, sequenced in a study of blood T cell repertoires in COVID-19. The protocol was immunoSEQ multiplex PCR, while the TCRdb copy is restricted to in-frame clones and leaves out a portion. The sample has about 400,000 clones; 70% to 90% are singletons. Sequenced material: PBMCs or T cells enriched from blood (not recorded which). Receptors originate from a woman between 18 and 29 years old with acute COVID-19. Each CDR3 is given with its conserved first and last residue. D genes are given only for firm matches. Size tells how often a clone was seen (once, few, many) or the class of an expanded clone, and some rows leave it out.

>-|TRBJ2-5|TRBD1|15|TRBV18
CASSTMTGREETQYF
TGTGCCAGCTCAACGATGACAGGGAGAGAAGAGACCCAGTACTTC
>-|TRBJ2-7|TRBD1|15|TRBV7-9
CASSLDLDRAYEQYF
TGTGCCAGCAGCCTAGATTTAGACAGGGCCTACGAGCAGTACTTC
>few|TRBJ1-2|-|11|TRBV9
CASSVGGRYTF
TGTGCCAGCAGCGTAGGGGGCAGATACACCTTC
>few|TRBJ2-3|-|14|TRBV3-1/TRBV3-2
CASSLGGGGGAQYF
TGTGCCAGCAGCCTGGGCGGGGGCGGAGGTGCGCAGTATTTT
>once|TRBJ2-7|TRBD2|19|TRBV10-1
CASSPGGASGSQKQYEQYF
TGCGCCAGCAGTCCCGGTGGTGCTAGCGGGAGCCAAAAACAATACGAGCAGTACTTC
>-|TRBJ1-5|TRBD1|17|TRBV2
CASSSRDRSFFNQPQHF
TGTGCCAGCAGCAGCCGGGACAGGTCCTTTTTCAATCAGCCCCAGCATTTT
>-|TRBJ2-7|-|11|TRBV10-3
CAIGGIYEQYF
TGTGCCATCGGAGGGATCTACGAGCAGTACTTC
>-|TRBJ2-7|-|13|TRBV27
CASSLRGTYEQYF
TGTGCCAGCAGTTTACGCGGTACCTACGAGCAGTACTTC
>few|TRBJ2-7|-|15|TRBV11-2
CASSLGPGGALEQYF
TGTGCCAGCAGCTTAGGCCCCGGGGGAGCTCTCGAGCAGTACTTC
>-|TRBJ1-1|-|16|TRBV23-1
CASSQSGTSRNTEAFF
TGCGCCAGCAGTCAATCCGGGACATCCCGGAACACTGAAGCTTTCTTT
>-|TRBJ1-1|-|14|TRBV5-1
CASSLRGGNTEAFF
TGCGCCAGCAGCTTGAGAGGAGGGAACACTGAAGCTTTCTTT
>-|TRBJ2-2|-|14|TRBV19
CASSSTRYTGELFF
TGTGCCAGTAGTAGCACTAGGTACACCGGGGAGCTGTTTTTT
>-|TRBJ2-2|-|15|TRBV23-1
CASSRSFCLGGELFF
TGCGCCAGCAGTCGGAGTTTCTGCCTCGGTGGGGAGCTGTTTTTT
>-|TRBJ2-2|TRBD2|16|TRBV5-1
CASSLYLAGNTGELFF
TGCGCCAGCAGCTTGTACCTAGCGGGGAACACCGGGGAGCTGTTTTTT
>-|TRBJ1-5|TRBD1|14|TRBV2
CASSERTGDQPQHF
TGTGCCAGCAGTGAAAGGACAGGGGACCAGCCCCAGCATTTT